Below, 5 T cell receptor beta chains from the same sample are listed, as sequenced in a study of T cell responses to AZD1222 COVID-19 vaccine. The method was immunoSEQ multiplex PCR; TCRdb's version includes in-frame clones alone and lacks a portion of them. This sample yields 45,000 to 60,000 clones, of which approximately 83% are seen a single time; approximately 16% belongs to the top ten. Sequencing was performed on peripheral blood, taken on day 0 of AZD1222 vaccination. The receptors here all came from an adult in good health.

This clone was counted a few times. This chain links TRBV3-1 (or the pseudogene TRBV3-2) with TRBJ2-5; 11 bases agree with TRBD2. This CDR3 has 14 amino acids. V lost 1 base and J lost 9; bases outside the gene matches: 4. Germline lookup yields CDR1 LGHDT and CDR2 YNNKEL (reference sequence). CDR3 DNA: TGTGCCAGCAGCCAAGCGACTAGCGGGACAGCCCAGTACTTC. This gives the protein CASSQATSGTAQYF.

The chain combines TRBV6-6 with TRBJ2-2; TRBD2 might be the D (6 bases). Trimming removed 8 bases from V and 1 base from J, with 11 bases in between. Germline CDR1 reads MNHNY; CDR2 reads SVGAGI (reference sequence). The CDR3 runs to 14 residues. CDR3 loop: CASYSGGNTGELFF. DNA for the CDR3: TGTGCCAGCTATAGCGGCGGGAACACCGGGGAGCTGTTTTTT.

CDR3 region: CASRRYAGGWSYEQYF. The CDR3 coding sequence is TGTGCCAGCAGGAGGTACGCGGGAGGCTGGTCCTACGAGCAGTACTTC. The V and J genes are TRBV28 and TRBJ2-7; 8 bases map to TRBD2. The germline V gene encodes CDR1 MDHEN and CDR2 SYDVKM. The length of the CDR3 is 16 residues. Trimming cost V 6 bases and J 1 base; bases outside gene matches: 11.

This chain joins TRBV5-4 and TRBJ1-3; D not resolved. The ends were cut back, 0 bases at V and 4 bases at J, with 14 bases in the middle. In germline, CDR1 is SGHNT, CDR2 YYREEE (reference sequence). The CDR3 sequence is 16 residues long. CDR3 residues: CASSLAVGRGGNTIYF. For the CDR3, the DNA is TGTGCCAGCAGCTTGGCAGTTGGCCGCGGCGGAAACACCATATATTTT.

The rearrangement joins TRBV7-9 to TRBJ1-5; D uncertain. The CDR3 has 14 amino acids. Trimming removed 2 bases from V and 5 bases from J, with 10 bases in between. Per germline, CDR1 SEHNR and CDR2 FQNEAQ (reference sequence). DNA of the CDR3: TGTGCCAGCAGCTTACAAGGGATGGATCAGCCCCAGCATTTT. It is translated as CASSLQGMDQPQHF. Together with reference TRBV7-9 and TRBJ1-5, the CDR3 gives the full variable domain: DTGVSQNPRHKITKRGQNVTFRCDPISEHNRLYWYRQTLGQGPEFLTYFQNEAQLEKSRLLSDRFSAERPKGSFSTLEIQRTEQGDSAMYLCASSLQGMDQPQHFGDGTRLSIL.